This TCR beta chain was sequenced for a study of early T cells in non-severe SARS-CoV-2 infection (dated by TCRdb to the early 2020s). For the study in its entirety: Because TCR sequencing was done on bulk RNA from unsorted whole blood, the alpha and beta chains could not be paired.

What the study reported, not specific to this receptor: VDJdb matching was skewed toward anti-spike CD8 responses and likely underestimated virus-specific expansions by missing private and CD4 specificities.

Inclusive of the bounding cysteine and phenylalanine, the CDR3 is 11 residues long. Of all the DNA, just the CDR3 is kept, 33 bases in frame from base 1. Per the germline V gene, SNHLY is the CDR1 and FYNNEI is the CDR2. V was cut back by 7 bases and J by 10 bases, leaving a gap of 11 bases between them. The study was a case-control design nested within a healthcare worker cohort in London, UK, with weekly nasopharyngeal swab PCR tests and blood sampling. Between 23 and 31 March 2020, the week of the UK lockdown, healthcare workers were enrolled and then followed up weekly for as long as 16 weeks. Only a few counts were recorded for this clonotype. No cognate antigen has been identified for it. No base quality information exists; no much larger clone differs at one position. Libraries were built with 5' RACE. These reads were obtained on a NextSeq 500. Unique molecular identifiers were attached to individual cDNA molecules in the TCR library protocol so that sequencing error and PCR bias could be corrected. TCR alpha and beta chains were both sequenced, and the abundances of alpha and beta sequences in each sample were closely correlated with each other. Turning to the authors' computational methods: Decombinator V4 was used to annotate the V gene, J gene and CDR3 of the TCR sequences. TCRs were defined as expanded if a significant change between any two time points was detected under a Poisson model with p below 0.0001. TCR abundances were normalised to the total number of TCRs sequenced per sample and were expressed as counts per million. MAIT TCRs were defined by TRAV1-2 paired with TRAJ12, TRAJ20 or TRAJ33, and iNKT TCRs by TRAV10 paired with TRAJ18. A search of VDJdb, accessed on 1 November 2021, was run for TCRs annotated to CMV, EBV and SARS-CoV-2, with TCRs annotated for multiple antigens excluded. TCRdb reanalyzed the raw reads on its own, using fastp at Q25 for trimming and MiXCR for clone calling, and kept in-frame beta chains. Identical CDR3 proteins give one entry, which carries the most common genes and DNA. TCRdb, not the original authors, processed these V and J calls. For this sample there are 48,000 or so distinct CDR3 sequences; more than 5.5% appear just once. The top ten clones comprise around 7% of the sample.

Here the chain combines TRBV2 and TRBJ2-1, with a weak D call of TRBD1 (6 bases match). The source material was whole blood, sampled at baseline. The TCR comes from an adult who was a healthcare worker with PCR-confirmed SARS-CoV-2 infection or an uninfected control (not recorded which). The CDR3: CASMWGREQFF. The bases read TGTGCCAGCATGTGGGGGCGGGAGCAGTTCTTC.